The rows below give T cell receptor beta chains drawn from one sample of a study of blood T cell repertoires in COVID-19. Sequencing used immunoSEQ multiplex PCR; TCRdb keeps in-frame clones, though not all of them. The sample includes 55,000 to 75,000 clones, around 90% seen only once; the top ten take roughly 3.2%. Source material: peripheral blood. Source of these receptors: a man aged 45 to 65 with active COVID-19. The CDR3 runs from the conserved cysteine through the conserved F or W. The order of the fields is J gene, CDR3 length, V gene, D gene, clone size, CDR3 protein, CDR3 DNA. D genes are given only for firm matches. Expanded clones are given a class, and other clones once, few, many or no size at all.

j_gene: TRBJ1-4
len: 14
v_gene: TRBV6-6
d_gene: NA
abundance: NA
CDR3aa: CASNRGGRGEKLFF
CDR3nt: TGTGCCAGCAACCGAGGAGGGCGCGGGGAAAAACTGTTTTTT

j_gene: TRBJ2-5
len: 14
v_gene: TRBV6-5
d_gene: TRBD1
abundance: few
CDR3aa: CASRDSGGGETQYF
CDR3nt: TGTGCCAGCAGAGACTCAGGGGGCGGGGAGACCCAGTACTTC

j_gene: TRBJ1-4
len: 13
v_gene: TRBV4-2
d_gene: TRBD1
abundance: NA
CDR3aa: CASSRTGNEKLFF
CDR3nt: TGTGCCAGCAGCCGGACAGGGAATGAAAAACTGTTTTTT

j_gene: TRBJ2-2
len: 14
v_gene: TRBV7-3
d_gene: NA
abundance: few
CDR3aa: CASSRDSNTGELFF
CDR3nt: TGTGCCAGCAGCCGGGACTCGAACACCGGGGAGCTGTTTTTT

j_gene: TRBJ2-3
len: 16
v_gene: TRBV6-6
d_gene: NA
abundance: NA
CDR3aa: CASTTSGGGRGDTQYF
CDR3nt: TGTGCCAGCACAACCTCAGGGGGCGGGAGAGGGGATACGCAGTATTTT

j_gene: TRBJ2-5
len: 16
v_gene: TRBV3-1/TRBV3-2
d_gene: TRBD2
abundance: NA
CDR3aa: CASSHSVAGGGETQYF
CDR3nt: TGTGCCAGCAGCCATTCTGTAGCGGGGGGCGGGGAGACCCAGTACTTC

j_gene: TRBJ2-2
len: 13
v_gene: TRBV5-6
d_gene: NA
abundance: NA
CDR3aa: CASSLVRTGELFF
CDR3nt: TGTGCCAGCAGCTTGGTGCGAACCGGGGAGCTGTTTTTT

j_gene: TRBJ2-7
len: 15
v_gene: TRBV5-3
d_gene: TRBD1
abundance: NA
CDR3aa: CARSLGRTGEGEQYF
CDR3nt: TGTGCCAGAAGCTTGGGTAGGACAGGGGAGGGCGAGCAGTACTTC

j_gene: TRBJ1-5
len: 15
v_gene: TRBV19
d_gene: NA
abundance: NA
CDR3aa: CASSIDLGLNQPQHF
CDR3nt: TGTGCCAGTAGTATAGACCTGGGCCTTAATCAGCCCCAGCATTTT

j_gene: TRBJ1-2
len: 12
v_gene: TRBV7-6
d_gene: TRBD1
abundance: NA
CDR3aa: CASSSTDRDYTF
CDR3nt: TGTGCCAGCAGCTCGACCGACAGGGACTACACCTTC

j_gene: TRBJ1-2
len: 14
v_gene: TRBV19
d_gene: NA
abundance: NA
CDR3aa: CASSNSFGNYGYTF
CDR3nt: TGTGCCAGTAGCAACAGCTTCGGAAACTATGGCTACACCTTC

j_gene: TRBJ1-2
len: 15
v_gene: TRBV2
d_gene: NA
abundance: NA
CDR3aa: CASGEGLPGSYGYTF
CDR3nt: TGTGCCAGCGGAGAAGGGCTACCAGGGTCTTATGGCTACACCTTC

j_gene: TRBJ2-5
len: 14
v_gene: TRBV20-1
d_gene: TRBD1
abundance: NA
CDR3aa: CSASGTGVPETQYF
CDR3nt: TGCAGTGCTAGTGGGACAGGGGTTCCCGAGACCCAGTACTTC

j_gene: TRBJ1-2
len: 11
v_gene: TRBV3-1/TRBV3-2
d_gene: NA
abundance: NA
CDR3aa: CASSQAYGYTF
CDR3nt: TGTGCCAGCAGCCAGGCCTATGGCTACACCTTC

j_gene: TRBJ2-5
len: 14
v_gene: TRBV18
d_gene: NA
abundance: NA
CDR3aa: CASSFGQPQETQYF
CDR3nt: TGTGCCAGCTCATTTGGACAGCCCCAAGAGACCCAGTACTTC

j_gene: TRBJ1-4
len: 13
v_gene: TRBV6-5
d_gene: NA
abundance: NA
CDR3aa: CASRHTSSEKLFF
CDR3nt: TGTGCCAGCAGGCACACCTCAAGTGAAAAACTGTTTTTT

j_gene: TRBJ2-7
len: 12
v_gene: TRBV27
d_gene: NA
abundance: once
CDR3aa: CASSFLQGVQYF
CDR3nt: TGTGCCAGCAGTTTTCTCCAGGGCGTTCAGTACTTC

j_gene: TRBJ1-2
len: 13
v_gene: TRBV5-6
d_gene: NA
abundance: NA
CDR3aa: CASSLKTRYGYTF
CDR3nt: TGTGCCAGCAGCCTTAAGACAAGATATGGCTACACCTTC

j_gene: TRBJ2-7
len: 12
v_gene: TRBV29-1
d_gene: NA
abundance: NA
CDR3aa: CSVEDRKNEQYF
CDR3nt: TGCAGCGTTGAAGATCGTAAAAACGAGCAGTACTTC

j_gene: TRBJ1-5
len: 14
v_gene: TRBV6-5
d_gene: TRBD1
abundance: medium-sized
CDR3aa: CASRRTGDNQPQHF
CDR3nt: TGTGCCAGCAGACGGACAGGAGACAATCAGCCCCAGCATTTT

j_gene: TRBJ2-7
len: 16
v_gene: TRBV2
d_gene: TRBD2
abundance: once
CDR3aa: CASSEDGGGPVTEQYF
CDR3nt: TGTGCCAGCAGTGAAGATGGCGGGGGGCCCGTCACCGAGCAGTACTTC

j_gene: TRBJ1-2
len: 13
v_gene: TRBV29-1
d_gene: NA
abundance: few
CDR3aa: CSVVHGGNYGYTF
CDR3nt: TGCAGCGTTGTGCATGGGGGCAACTATGGCTACACCTTC

j_gene: TRBJ2-1
len: 14
v_gene: TRBV7-9
d_gene: TRBD2
abundance: NA
CDR3aa: CASSLTSPVGEQFF
CDR3nt: TGTGCCAGCAGCTTGACTAGCCCCGTCGGGGAGCAGTTCTTC

j_gene: TRBJ2-5
len: 18
v_gene: TRBV7-6
d_gene: TRBD2
abundance: NA
CDR3aa: CASSLVDGGARDQETQYF
CDR3nt: TGTGCCAGCAGCTTAGTGGACGGGGGGGCCAGGGATCAAGAGACCCAGTACTTC

j_gene: TRBJ1-5
len: 12
v_gene: TRBV19
d_gene: NA
abundance: NA
CDR3aa: CASSRETPAQHF
CDR3nt: TGTGCCAGTAGTCGGGAGACCCCAGCCCAGCATTTT

j_gene: TRBJ2-2
len: 17
v_gene: TRBV5-4
d_gene: TRBD2
abundance: few
CDR3aa: CASSRTSGFANTGELFF
CDR3nt: TGTGCCAGCAGCCGGACTAGCGGCTTCGCGAACACCGGGGAGCTGTTTTTT

j_gene: TRBJ2-6
len: 18
v_gene: TRBV2
d_gene: NA
abundance: NA
CDR3aa: CASISPGHGTAGANVLTF
CDR3nt: TGTGCCAGCATTAGCCCGGGACACGGAACCGCTGGGGCCAACGTCCTGACTTTC